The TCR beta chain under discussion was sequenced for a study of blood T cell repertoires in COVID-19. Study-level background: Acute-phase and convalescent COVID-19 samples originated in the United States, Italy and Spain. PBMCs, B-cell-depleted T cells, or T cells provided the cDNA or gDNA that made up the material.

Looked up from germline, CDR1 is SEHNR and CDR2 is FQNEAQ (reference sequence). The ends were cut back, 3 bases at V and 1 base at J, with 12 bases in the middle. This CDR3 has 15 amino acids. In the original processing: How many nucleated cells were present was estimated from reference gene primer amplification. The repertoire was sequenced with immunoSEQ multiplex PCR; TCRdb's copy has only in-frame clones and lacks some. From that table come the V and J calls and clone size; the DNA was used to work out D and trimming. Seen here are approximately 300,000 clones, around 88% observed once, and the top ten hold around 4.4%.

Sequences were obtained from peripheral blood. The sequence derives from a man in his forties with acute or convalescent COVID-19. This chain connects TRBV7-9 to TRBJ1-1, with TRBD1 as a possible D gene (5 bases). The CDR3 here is CASSLYGGGNTEAFF. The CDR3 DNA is TGTGCCAGCAGCTTGTATGGGGGAGGGAACACTGAAGCTTTCTTT.